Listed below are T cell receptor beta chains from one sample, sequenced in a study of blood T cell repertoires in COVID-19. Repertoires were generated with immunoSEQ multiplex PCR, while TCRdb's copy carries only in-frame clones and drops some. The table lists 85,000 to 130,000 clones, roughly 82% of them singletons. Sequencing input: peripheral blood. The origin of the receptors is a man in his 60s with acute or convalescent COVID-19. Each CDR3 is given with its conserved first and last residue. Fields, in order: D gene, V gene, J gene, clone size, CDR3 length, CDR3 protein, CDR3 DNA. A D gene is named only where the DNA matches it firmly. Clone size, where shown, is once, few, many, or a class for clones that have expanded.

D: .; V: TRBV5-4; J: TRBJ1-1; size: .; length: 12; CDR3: CASSLGVTEAFF; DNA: TGTGCCAGCAGCTTAGGGGTCACTGAAGCTTTCTTT
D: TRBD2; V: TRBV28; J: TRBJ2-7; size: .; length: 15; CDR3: CASSSEFSGSYEQYF; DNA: TGTGCCAGCAGTTCCGAATTTAGCGGGAGCTACGAGCAGTACTTC
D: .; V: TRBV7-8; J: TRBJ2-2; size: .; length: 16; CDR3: CASSHKRLGNTGELFF; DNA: TGTGCCAGCAGCCACAAGCGACTGGGGAACACCGGGGAGCTGTTTTTT
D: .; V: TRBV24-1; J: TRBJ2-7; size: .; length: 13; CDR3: CATSAQRSYEQYF; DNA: TGTGCCACCAGTGCACAAAGAAGTTACGAGCAGTACTTC
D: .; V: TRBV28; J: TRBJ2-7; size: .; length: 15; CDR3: CASSGNRDFAYEQYF; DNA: TGTGCCAGCAGTGGAAACCGGGACTTCGCCTACGAGCAGTACTTC
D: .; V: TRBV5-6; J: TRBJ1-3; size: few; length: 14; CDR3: CASSAYRVDPSIYF; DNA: TGTGCCAGCAGCGCGTACAGGGTCGATCCATCCATATATTTT
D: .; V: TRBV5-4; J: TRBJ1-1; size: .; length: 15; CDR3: CASSSQQGSWTEAFF; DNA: TGTGCCAGCAGCTCGCAACAGGGCTCCTGGACTGAAGCTTTCTTT
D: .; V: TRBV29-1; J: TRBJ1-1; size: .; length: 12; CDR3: CSVELQYTEAFF; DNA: TGCAGCGTCGAGCTACAGTACACTGAAGCTTTCTTT
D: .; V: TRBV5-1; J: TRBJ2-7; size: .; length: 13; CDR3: CASSFGGAYEQYF; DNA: TGCGCCAGCAGCTTCGGCGGAGCCTACGAGCAGTACTTC
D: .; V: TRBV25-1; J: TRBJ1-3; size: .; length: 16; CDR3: CASSQQGSFSGNTIYF; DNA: TGTGCCAGCAGTCAACAGGGTTCGTTCTCTGGAAACACCATATATTTT
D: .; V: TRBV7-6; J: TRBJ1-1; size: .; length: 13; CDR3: CASSLAGDTEAFF; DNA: TGTGCCAGCAGCTTGGCGGGGGACACTGAAGCTTTCTTT
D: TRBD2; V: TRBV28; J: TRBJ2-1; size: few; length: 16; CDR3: CASSPPGTSGSNEQFF; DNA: TGTGCCAGCAGTCCCCCCGGGACTAGCGGGAGCAATGAGCAGTTCTTC
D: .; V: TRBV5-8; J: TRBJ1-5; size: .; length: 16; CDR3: CASSLWGVGGNQPQHF; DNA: TGTGCCAGCAGCTTGTGGGGGGTCGGGGGCAATCAGCCCCAGCATTTT
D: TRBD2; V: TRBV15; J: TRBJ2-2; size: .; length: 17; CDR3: CATSRGTSGTYTGELFF; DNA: TGTGCCACCAGCCGCGGGACTAGCGGGACGTACACCGGGGAGCTGTTTTTT
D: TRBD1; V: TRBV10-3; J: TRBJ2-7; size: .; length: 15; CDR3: CAISPDRARTYEQYF; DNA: TGTGCCATCAGTCCGGACAGGGCGCGAACCTACGAGCAGTACTTC
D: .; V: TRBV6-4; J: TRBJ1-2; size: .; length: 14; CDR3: CASSDSWQFYGYTF; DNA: TGTGCCAGCAGTGACTCCTGGCAGTTCTATGGCTACACCTTC
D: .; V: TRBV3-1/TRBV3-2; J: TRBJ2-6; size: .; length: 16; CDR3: CASSSWAPTGANVLTF; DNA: TGTGCCAGCAGCTCCTGGGCCCCTACTGGGGCCAACGTCCTGACTTTC
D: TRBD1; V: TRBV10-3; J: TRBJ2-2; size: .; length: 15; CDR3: CAISESRKGAPELFF; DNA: TGTGCCATCAGTGAGTCGAGAAAGGGGGCCCCCGAGCTGTTTTTT
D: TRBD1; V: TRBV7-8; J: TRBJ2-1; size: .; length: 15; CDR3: CASSARTGTYNEQFF; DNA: TGTGCCAGCAGCGCCCGGACAGGGACTTACAATGAGCAGTTCTTC
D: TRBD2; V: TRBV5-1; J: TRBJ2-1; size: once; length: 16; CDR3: CASGLAGALSYNEQFF; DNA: TGCGCCAGCGGACTAGCGGGGGCCCTGTCCTACAATGAGCAGTTCTTC
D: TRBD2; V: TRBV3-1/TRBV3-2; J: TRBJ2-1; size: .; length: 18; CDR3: CASSHAPSGQSSYNEQFF; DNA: TGTGCCAGCAGCCATGCGCCTAGCGGGCAGAGCTCCTACAATGAGCAGTTCTTC
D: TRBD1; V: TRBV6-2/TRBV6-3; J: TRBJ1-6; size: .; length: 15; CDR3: CASRPRDRSISPLHF; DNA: TGTGCCAGCCGCCCCCGGGACAGGTCTATTTCACCCCTCCACTTT
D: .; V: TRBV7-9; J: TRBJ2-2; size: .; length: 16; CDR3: CASSLGRNQVSGELFF; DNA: TGTGCCAGCAGCTTAGGACGGAACCAGGTCTCCGGGGAGCTGTTTTTT
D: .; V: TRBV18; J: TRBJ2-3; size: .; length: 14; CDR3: CASSLTTITDTQYF; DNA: TGTGCCAGCTCACTTACTACTATCACAGATACGCAGTATTTT
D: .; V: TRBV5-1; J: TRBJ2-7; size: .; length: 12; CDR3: CASSSWTGEQYF; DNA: TGCGCCAGCAGCTCGTGGACGGGGGAGCAGTACTTC
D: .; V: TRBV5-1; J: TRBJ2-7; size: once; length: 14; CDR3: CASSYRQASYEQYF; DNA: TGCGCCAGCAGCTACCGACAGGCCTCCTACGAGCAGTACTTC
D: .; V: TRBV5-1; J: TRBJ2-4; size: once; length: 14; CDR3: CASSVTDPQNIQYF; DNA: TGCGCCAGCAGCGTAACAGATCCCCAAAACATTCAGTACTTC
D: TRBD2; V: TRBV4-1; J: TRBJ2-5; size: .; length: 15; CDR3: CASSQDSGNRETQYF; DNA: TGCGCCAGCAGCCAAGATAGCGGGAATAGAGAGACCCAGTACTTC
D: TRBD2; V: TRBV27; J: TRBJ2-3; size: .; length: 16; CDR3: CASRKNSGGRTDTQYF; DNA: TGTGCCAGCAGGAAGAATAGCGGGGGGAGAACAGATACGCAGTATTTT
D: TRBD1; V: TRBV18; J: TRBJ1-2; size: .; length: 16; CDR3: CASSPRTGKGLDGYTF; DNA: TGTGCCAGCTCACCGAGGACAGGGAAGGGGCTAGATGGCTACACCTTC
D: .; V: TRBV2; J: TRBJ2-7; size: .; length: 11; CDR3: CASRRGDEQYF; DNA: TGTGCCAGCAGAAGGGGCGACGAGCAGTACTTC
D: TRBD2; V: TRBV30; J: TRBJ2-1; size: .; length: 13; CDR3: CAWSVPVLAEQFF; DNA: TGTGCCTGGAGTGTACCCGTACTAGCGGAGCAGTTCTTC
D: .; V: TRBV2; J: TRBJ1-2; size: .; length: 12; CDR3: CASSVNPQVYTF; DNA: TGTGCCAGCAGTGTAAATCCCCAGGTCTACACCTTC
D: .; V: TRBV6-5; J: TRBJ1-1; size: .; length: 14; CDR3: CASSYRFMNTEAFF; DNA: TGTGCCAGCAGTTATCGGTTTATGAACACTGAAGCTTTCTTT
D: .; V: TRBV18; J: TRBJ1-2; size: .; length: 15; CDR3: CASSPETKANYGYTF; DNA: TGTGCCAGCTCACCCGAGACTAAAGCTAACTATGGCTACACCTTC
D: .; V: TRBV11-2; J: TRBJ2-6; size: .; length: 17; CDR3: CASSLVRVGSGANVLTF; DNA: TGTGCCAGCAGCTTAGTCAGGGTGGGCTCTGGGGCCAACGTCCTGACTTTC
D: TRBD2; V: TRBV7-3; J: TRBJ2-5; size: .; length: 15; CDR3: CASSLISGGIETQYF; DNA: TGTGCCAGCAGCTTAATTTCGGGAGGGATAGAGACCCAGTACTTC
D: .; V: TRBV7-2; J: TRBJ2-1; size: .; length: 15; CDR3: CASSLATALSHEQFF; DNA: TGTGCCAGCAGCTTAGCGACTGCCCTGTCCCATGAGCAGTTCTTC
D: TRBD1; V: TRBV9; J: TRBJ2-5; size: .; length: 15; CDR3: CASSVARGNQETQYF; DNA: TGTGCCAGCAGCGTAGCCAGGGGGAACCAAGAGACCCAGTACTTC
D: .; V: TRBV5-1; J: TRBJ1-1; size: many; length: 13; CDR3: CASSSAGLAEAFF; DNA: TGCGCCAGCAGCTCCGCCGGACTTGCGGAAGCTTTCTTT
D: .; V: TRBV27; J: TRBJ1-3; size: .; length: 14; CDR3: CASSLAGSGNTIYF; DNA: TGTGCCAGCAGTTTAGCGGGCTCTGGAAACACCATATATTTT
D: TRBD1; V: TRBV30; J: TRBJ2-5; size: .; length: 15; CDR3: CAWSYITGAQETQYF; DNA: TGTGCCTGGAGTTATATTACAGGGGCCCAAGAGACCCAGTACTTC